This TCR beta chain comes out of a study of blood T cell repertoires in COVID-19. About the research overall: T cells, B-cell-depleted T cells, or PBMCs supplied cDNA or gDNA.

In the original workflow: Estimation of nucleated cell counts was performed using reference gene primer amplification. Sequenced by immunoSEQ multiplex PCR; TCRdb stores in-frame clones only, minus some. The V and J calls and clone size were taken over from that table, and D and trimming were inferred from the DNA. The top ten clones hold 3% to 4% of a sample with about 260,000 clones, about 87% of them seen once. The CDR3 extends over 15 amino acids. The ends lost 0 bases at V and 11 bases at J; junction bases unmatched: 13. CDR1 and CDR2 (germline): SGDLS, YYNGEE. V usage is TRBV9 and J usage is TRBJ1-1; 7 bases agree with TRBD1. Material for sequencing was peripheral blood. The TCR was taken from a woman aged 35 to 49 with acute or convalescent COVID-19. The DNA of the CDR3 is TGTGCCAGCAGCGTAGGACTAGGGACAGCCCGTGGGGCTTTCTTT. This sequence encodes CASSVGLGTARGAFF.